A single sample gave rise to the 30 T cell receptor beta chains below, sequenced in a study of T cells in women clearing cervical HPV infection. The protocol was immunoSEQ multiplex PCR, while the TCRdb copy is restricted to in-frame clones and leaves out a portion. This sample carries around 24,000 clones, with roughly 4% going to the ten biggest clones. The sample consisted of blood buffy coat. These receptors were obtained from a woman aged 18 to 75 with a cervical HPV16 infection that either progressed to CIN3+ or cleared (not recorded which).

Turning to this clone: From the germline J gene comes the end of the CDR3, since the read stops 3 residues before it. This chain uses TRBV11-2 with TRBJ1-2; 7 positions match TRBD1. The germline gives CDR1 SGHAT, CDR2 FQNNGV. There are 12 residues in the CDR3. Partial CDR3 DNA: TGTGCCAGCAGCTGGACAGGCGGAGGC. Translation: CASSWTGGG. The complete CDR3 reads CASSWTGGGYTF. The whole variable domain, remainder taken from reference TRBV11-2 and TRBJ1-2, is EAGVAQSPRYKIIEKRQSVAFWCNPISGHATLYWYQQILGQGPKLLIQFQNNGVVDDSQLPKDRFSAERLKGVDSTLKIQPAKLEDSAVYLCASSWTGGGYTFGSGTRLTVV.

On this clone itself: The missing CDR3 end, 3 residues past where the read stops, is filled in from the germline J gene. The chain is built from TRBV10-3 and TRBJ2-1, with TRBD2 identical over 8 bases. The CDR3 length is 17 residues. Germline V gene sequence: CDR1 ENHRY, CDR2 SYGVKD. Trimming at V came to 3 bases and at J to 8 bases, leaving 15 bases not matched to a gene. CDR3 in amino acids: CAISDFAGGLQGDEQFF. The DNA read from the CDR3 is TGTGCCATCAGTGACTTCGCGGGGGGCCTACAAGGGGATGAG.

Notes on this clone: The CDR3 goes on 3 residues after the read ends, and that part is filled in from the germline J gene. This chain joins TRBV20-1 and TRBJ2-2; TRBD1 matches 11 bases. V shed 0 bases and J 6 bases; nucleotides not matched to a gene: 6. Germline V gives CDR1 DFQATT, CDR2 SNEGSKA (reference sequence). The CDR3 runs to 16 residues. The CDR3 bases that were read are TGCAGTGCTAGAGATGTGGGACAGGGGGGATCCGGGGAG. Amino acid sequence: CSARDVGQGGSGE. The CDR3 in full is CSARDVGQGGSGELFF.

Turning to this clone: The CDR3 goes on 3 residues after the read ends, and that part is filled in from the germline J gene. The rearrangement uses TRBV7-6 and TRBJ2-7; 9 bases align to TRBD2. Germline loops: CDR1 SGHVS, CDR2 FNYEAQ. V shed 5 bases and J 0 bases; nucleotides not matched to a gene: 8. This CDR3 region has 16 residues. CDR3 loop: CASSPLSGGSSYEQYF. The sequenced CDR3 bases are TGTGCCAGCAGCCCCCTTAGCGGGGGCTCCTCCTACGAG.

With regard to this clone: A junction boundary mismatches the germline segment, possibly from a read error. With the read ending 3 residues before the CDR3 end, the germline J gene is used to fill in that end. This chain joins TRBV6-1 and TRBJ1-3; perhaps TRBD1 as D (5 bases). CDR1 is MNHNS, CDR2 SASEGT, per germline. The CDR3 spans 14 residues. This chain's CDR3 is CVSSGTGSGNTIYF. CDR3 DNA (partial): TGTGTCAGCAGTGGTACAGGCTCTGGAAACACC.

For this clone: Read coverage stops 3 residues before the CDR3 terminus; the germline J gene supplies the remainder. This chain links TRBV19 with TRBJ2-2; 9 bases line up with TRBD1. Trimming took 1 base from V and 6 from J; bases not matched to a gene: 9. This CDR3 has 17 residues. Per germline, CDR1 LNHDA and CDR2 SQIVND (reference sequence). The CDR3 bases that were read are TGTGCCAGTAGTATAGCAGGCGGACAGGGGTATTCCGGGGAG. Translating it yields CASSIAGGQGYSGE. The whole CDR3 is CASSIAGGQGYSGELFF.

For this clone: Read coverage stops 3 residues before the CDR3 terminus; the germline J gene supplies the remainder. The chain has TRBV19 and TRBJ2-4; maybe TRBD2 (6 bases). Germline loops: CDR1 LNHDA, CDR2 SQIVND (reference sequence). The CDR3 has 16 residues. CDR3 bases read: TGTGCCAGTAGTTTCCCAGACAGCCGCGGAGGGTATGGT. Translated: CASSFPDSRGGYG. From start to end, the CDR3 is CASSFPDSRGGYGQYF.

Worth noting for this clone: The sequence runs out 3 residues before the end of the CDR3; the remainder is reconstructed from the germline J gene. V gene TRBV7-2 combines with J gene TRBJ2-5; TRBD2 matches 12 bases. The germline gives CDR1 SGHTA, CDR2 FQGNSA. The CDR3 length is 15 residues. V lost 5 bases and J lost 5; bases outside the gene matches: 6. CDR3 amino acids: CASSMGLAGWETQYF. The sequenced CDR3 bases are TGTGCCAGCAGCATGGGACTAGCGGGCTGGGAGACC.

Remarks on this clone: The read halts 3 residues ahead of the CDR3 end, with the missing end drawn from the germline J gene. This chain uses TRBV7-9 with TRBJ2-7; 7 bases line up with TRBD1. CDR1 SEHNR and CDR2 FQNEAQ come from the germline V gene (reference sequence). The CDR3 consists of 12 residues. Trimming removed 5 bases from V and 6 bases from J; junction bases left unmatched: 4. CDR3 in amino acids: CASSADRLEQYF. CDR3 DNA (partial): TGTGCCAGCAGCGCGGACAGGCTCGAG.

CDR3 DNA, as far as it was read: TGTGCCAGCAACTCAGCGGGGGCCGCGGTAGAGACC. It is translated as CASNSAGAAVET. The full CDR3 is CASNSAGAAVETQYF. This rearrangement joins TRBV2 to TRBJ2-5, with TRBD2 matching over 8 bases. The read finishes 3 residues shy of the CDR3 end, and the germline J gene is used to complete it. The CDR3 has 15 residues. The germline V gene has CDR1 SNHLY and CDR2 FYNNEI. V trimming: 7 bases; J trimming: 4 bases; junction bases outside the gene matches: 11.

To note about this clone: From the germline J gene comes the end of the CDR3, since the read stops 3 residues before it. The gene calls are TRBV2 and TRBJ1-2; 8 nucleotides align to TRBD1. The germline gives CDR1 SNHLY, CDR2 FYNNEI. Losses at the gene ends were 0 bases for V and 2 bases for J; bases not matched to a gene: 2. The CDR3 totals 15 residues. Incomplete CDR3 DNA: TGTGCCAGCAGTGAAGCGAGACAGGGGAACTATGGC. The encoded protein is CASSEARQGNYG. The whole CDR3 sequence is CASSEARQGNYGYTF.

About this clone: The read finishes 3 residues shy of the CDR3 end, and the germline J gene is used to complete it. V and J are TRBV30 and TRBJ2-1, with D perhaps matching TRBD1 (9 bases). CDR1 and CDR2 (germline): GTSNPN, SVGIG (reference sequence). This CDR3 region has 14 residues. Trimming left V 5 bases short and J 7 bases short, with 18 bases between. The DNA read from the CDR3 is TGTGCCTGGGCGGGGGGACAGGGTGGGAATGAG. Amino acids: CAWAGGQGGNE. The entire CDR3 protein is CAWAGGQGGNEQFF. Complete variable domain (other parts from reference TRBV30 and TRBJ2-1): SQTIHQWPATLVQPVGSPLSLECTVEGTSNPNLYWYRQAAGRGLQLLFYSVGIGQISSEVPQNLSASRPQDRQFILSSKKLLLSDSGFYLCAWAGGQGGNEQFFGPGTRLTVL.

On this clone itself: Germline and junction disagree at one end, which may indicate a read error. Read sequence stops 3 residues before the CDR3 end, and the germline J gene provides the missing end. The V gene is TRBV14, the J gene TRBJ1-1; D might be TRBD1 (6 bases). Germline CDR1 SGHDN, CDR2 FVKESK. The CDR3 totals 13 residues. CDR3 DNA, as far as it was read: TGTGCCAGCAGAAGACAGGTGAACATTGAA. Protein: CASRRQVNIE. The CDR3 in its entirety is CASRRQVNIEAFF.

Remarks on this clone: The read is 3 residues too short to cover the CDR3 end, so that end is filled in from the germline J gene. The gene calls are TRBV9 and TRBJ2-5; 12 nucleotides agree with TRBD2. V gave up 0 bases and J gave up 5 bases; unmatched junction bases: 2. In germline, CDR1 is SGDLS, CDR2 YYNGEE. There are 15 residues in the CDR3. The CDR3 bases that were read are TGTGCCAGCAGCGTAGGGCTAGCGGGGGGGGAGACC. As protein: CASSVGLAGGET. The entire CDR3 sequence reads CASSVGLAGGETQYF.

This clone shows up as medium-sized by frequency. The read terminates 3 residues ahead of where the CDR3 ends, so the germline J gene completes it. The chain joins TRBV6-1 to TRBJ2-3; 9 bases map to TRBD2. V lost 1 base, J lost 1 base, and 0 bases stayed unmatched. The CDR3 is 15 amino acids. Germline V CDR1 and CDR2: MNHNS, SASEGT. This CDR3 is CASSEERGGTDTQYF. The covered CDR3 bases are TGTGCCAGCAGTGAAGAGCGGGGGGGCACAGATACG.

Worth noting for this clone: Coverage ceases 3 residues before the CDR3 finishes, and the germline J gene fills in the end. The chain is built from TRBV5-1 and TRBJ1-1, with TRBD1 as a possible D gene (6 bases). CDR1 SGHRS and CDR2 YFSETQ come from the germline V gene. Deletions cut 5 bases from V and 2 bases from J, with 13 bases between. The CDR3 consists of 14 residues. CDR3 loop: CASSWSDSNTEAFF. The CDR3 bases that were read are TGCGCCAGCAGTTGGTCGGACAGTAACACTGAA.

This clone is called medium-sized (0.01 to 0.1%) based on its frequency. The read falls 3 residues short of the CDR3 end, and the missing part is taken from the germline J gene. This sequence joins TRBV18 and TRBJ2-5, with D perhaps TRBD1 or TRBD2 (6 bases each). Germline assignment: CDR1 KGHSH and CDR2 LQKENI. V was shortened by 2 bases and J by 5 bases, with 15 bases between the two germline ends. The CDR3 is made up of 15 amino acids. The sequenced CDR3 bases are TGTGCCAGCTCACCATTACAGGGAGGTTTTGAGACC. Its protein product is CASSPLQGGFET. The CDR3 in full is CASSPLQGGFETQYF.

In regard to this clone: Read coverage stops 3 residues before the CDR3 terminus; the germline J gene supplies the remainder. The chain joins TRBV6-1 to TRBJ2-1; perhaps TRBD1 as D (5 bases). CDR1 is MNHNS, CDR2 SASEGT, per germline. The CDR3 totals 14 residues. The germline V and J ends were trimmed by 4 bases and 8 bases, with 15 bases remaining between them. The DNA read from the CDR3 is TGTGCCAGCAGTGGGACATCCGAAGTCGATGAG. This gives the protein CASSGTSEVDE. In full, the CDR3 is CASSGTSEVDEQFF.

Points on this clone: The read gets to within 3 residues of the CDR3 end, and the germline J gene fills in the rest. This chain connects TRBV5-1 to TRBJ2-5, with D unresolved. Germline loops: CDR1 SGHRS, CDR2 YFSETQ. V dropped 1 base and J dropped 3 bases, with 13 bases sitting between them. CDR3 length: 15 amino acids. CDR3 bases read: TGCGCCAGCAGCTTGTCGAGACTCCAAGAAGAGACC. It is translated as CASSLSRLQEET. The entire CDR3 is CASSLSRLQEETQYF.

This clone registers medium-sized by frequency. Other DNA variants within this sample encode the same CDR3. The DNA read from the CDR3 is TGTGCCAGCAGCTGGGACAGGGTGTACGAC. Protein sequence: CASSWDRVYD. The whole CDR3 sequence reads CASSWDRVYDYTF. The V and J genes are TRBV5-4 and TRBJ1-2, with 9 bases fitting TRBD1. The CDR3 end lies 3 residues beyond the end of the read and is filled in from the germline J gene. This CDR3 is built from 13 residues. Germline lookup yields CDR1 SGHNT and CDR2 YYREEE (reference sequence).

Details on this clone: The read ends 3 residues early relative to the CDR3; the germline J gene fills the gap. This rearrangement joins TRBV20-1 to TRBJ2-3, with 9 bases matching TRBD1. The CDR3 extends over 17 amino acids. Germline values: CDR1 DFQATT, CDR2 SNEGSKA (reference sequence). The sequenced part of the CDR3 DNA is TGCAGTGCTAGAAAGCCGGGACAGGGAGATAGCAATCAGCCG. Its protein product is CSARKPGQGDSNQP. Given in full, the CDR3 is CSARKPGQGDSNQPQYF.

Points on this clone: From the germline J gene comes the end of the CDR3, since the read stops 3 residues before it. The J gene is TRBJ1-5, the V gene TRBV4-1, with 10 bases lining up with TRBD1. The CDR3 has 17 residues. V dropped 1 base and J dropped 6; count of bases not matched to a gene: 9. Per the germline V gene, CDR1 is MGHRA and CDR2 is YSYEKL. This chain's CDR3 is CASSQVGRDRGSQPQHF. The DNA read from the CDR3 is TGCGCCAGCAGCCAAGTGGGTAGGGACAGGGGAAGTCAGCCC.

In the case of this clone: The read stops 3 residues short of the end of the CDR3; the missing end is completed from the germline J gene. The chain combines TRBV5-1 with TRBJ1-2; D gene ambiguous. Germline CDR1 SGHRS, CDR2 YFSETQ. This CDR3 is built from 16 residues. V was clipped by 0 bases and J by 4 bases, with 16 bases between them. CDR3 residues: CASSLAVGSGTYGYTF. The sequenced CDR3 bases are TGCGCCAGCAGCTTGGCCGTCGGTTCAGGAACCTATGGC.

CDR3 protein: CASSDRGGGPAQYF. The sequenced CDR3 bases are TGTGCCAGCAGTGACAGGGGTGGGGGGCCAGCG. This rearrangement joins TRBV6-2 or TRBV6-3 to TRBJ2-3; the match to TRBD1 covers 8 bases. From the germline J gene comes the end of the CDR3, since the read stops 3 residues before it. CDR1 is MNHEY, CDR2 SVGEGT, per germline. The CDR3 runs 14 residues.

Details on this clone: The CDR3 is cut off 3 residues early in the read; its end comes from the germline J gene. The chain employs TRBV4-2 and TRBJ2-7; TRBD1 matches 7 bases. The ends lost 1 base at V and 3 bases at J; junction bases unmatched: 0. Germline CDR1 and CDR2: LGHNA and YNFKEQ. The CDR3 has 13 residues. CDR3 in amino acids: CASSQGDSYEQYF. The CDR3 bases that were read are TGTGCCAGCAGCCAAGGGGACAGCTACGAG.

In the case of this clone: The read comes to an end 3 residues before the CDR3 does, leaving the germline J gene to fill in the end. The rearrangement joins TRBV19 to TRBJ1-6; D gene uncertain. V gave up 5 bases and J gave up 6 bases, with 8 bases separating them. This CDR3 contains 13 residues. CDR1 is LNHDA, CDR2 SQIVND, per germline (reference sequence). The CDR3 bases that were read are TGTGCCAGTAGTCGGTCGGGTAATTCACCC. Amino acids: CASSRSGNSP. The whole CDR3 region reads CASSRSGNSPLHF.

Worth noting for this clone: The read is 3 residues too short to cover the CDR3 end, so that end is filled in from the germline J gene. The chain is built from TRBV28 and TRBJ2-6; no reliable D call. CDR3 length: 14 amino acids. In germline, CDR1 is MDHEN, CDR2 SYDVKM. The germline V and J ends were trimmed by 5 bases and 2 bases, with 7 bases remaining between them. CDR3 DNA, as far as it was read: TGTGCCAGCAGTCTCCCCCCTGGGGCCAACGTC. This gives the protein CASSLPPGANV. The CDR3 as a whole reads CASSLPPGANVLTF.

In the case of this clone: Read data end 3 residues before the CDR3 end; the end is taken from the germline J gene. J is TRBJ2-2 and V is TRBV5-4, with no clear D. The V end lost 4 bases, the J end lost 4 bases, and 8 bases lay between the germline ends. Germline CDR1 SGHNT, CDR2 YYREEE (reference sequence). The length of the CDR3 is 13 residues. The sequenced part of the CDR3 DNA is TGTGCCAGCAGCCAACAAATCACCGGGGAG. Translated: CASSQQITGE. The CDR3 reads in full as CASSQQITGELFF. The full variable domain, rest sourced from reference TRBV5-4 and TRBJ2-2, is ETGVTQSPTHLIKTRGQQVTLRCSSQSGHNTVSWYQQALGQGPQFIFQYYREEENGRGNFPPRFSGLQFPNYSSELNVNALELDDSALYLCASSQQITGELFFGEGSRLTVL.

As concerns this clone: The DNA ends 3 residues before the CDR3 does, and the rest of the CDR3 is filled in from the germline J gene. The chain is built from TRBV13 and TRBJ1-2; unclear D gene. In germline, CDR1 is PRHDT, CDR2 FYEKMQ (reference sequence). The CDR3 length is 15 residues. The chain's CDR3 is CASSFSRRSVYDYTF. The CDR3 bases that were read are TGTGCCAGCAGCTTTTCCCGTAGGAGCGTCTACGAC.

The CDR3 is CASSGTTDTEAFF. The part of the CDR3 DNA that was read is TGTGCCAGCAGTGGGACAACGGACACTGAA. The chain combines TRBV6-1 with TRBJ1-1; D possibly corresponds to TRBD1 (5 bases). The DNA ends 3 residues before the CDR3 does, and the rest of the CDR3 is filled in from the germline J gene. The germline gives CDR1 MNHNS, CDR2 SASEGT. Trimming took off 4 bases at V and 3 bases at J, with 9 bases between the two ends. CDR3 size: 13 residues.